Following are 21 T cell receptor beta chains from one sample sequenced in a study of T-cell reconstitution after alpha-beta-depleted transplantation in children. It was with unique molecular identifiers that the TCRbeta library was prepared. TCRdb itself ran the PCR reads through MiXCR, one entry per CDR3 protein. The sample includes about half a million distinct CDR3 sequences, under 15% seen only once; the top ten take 4.5% to 6%. The specimen comprised PBMCs from the stem cell graft donor, sampled from the stem cell graft. The receptors derive from a human donor who donated a stem cell graft to a child with combined immunodeficiency.

In this sample, this clonotype turned up many times. The V call is TRBV7-8, the J call TRBJ2-2; tentatively, D is TRBD2 (6 bases). Between the trimmed V and J ends, which lost 3 bases and 0 bases, there was a span of 11 bases. This CDR3 region has 16 residues. Germline V gene sequence: CDR1 SGHVS, CDR2 FQNEAQ. The CDR3 coding sequence is TGTGCCAGCAGCTTGAGGGAGGCCTCGAACACCGGGGAGCTGTTTTTT. Protein sequence: CASSLREASNTGELFF.

A few counts support this clonotype. The chain combines TRBV30 with TRBJ1-5; D may be TRBD1 (5 bases). This CDR3 is 12 amino acids long. Germline-derived CDR1 and CDR2 are GTSNPN and SVGIG (reference sequence). The V gene lost 3 bases and the J gene lost 3 bases, with 6 bases spanning the gap. CDR3 loop: CAWRQDNQPQHF. The CDR3 nucleotides read TGTGCCTGGAGACAGGACAATCAGCCCCAGCATTTT.

The table lists this clonotype with many counts. The chain carries TRBV7-2 and TRBJ2-2, with unresolved D. V lost 5 bases, J lost 2 bases, and 15 bases lay in between. The CDR3 sequence is 16 residues long. The germline CDR1 and CDR2 sequences are SGHTA and FQGNSA. The CDR3 loop is CASSQIGRPNTGELFF. CDR3 DNA: TGTGCCAGCAGCCAAATAGGTCGCCCCAACACCGGGGAGCTGTTTTTT. Using reference TRBV7-2 and TRBJ2-2 for the parts outside the CDR3, the full variable domain is GAGVSQSPSNKVTEKGKDVELRCDPISGHTALYWYRQSLGQGLEFLIYFQGNSAPDKSGLPSDRFSAERTGGSVSTLTIQRTQQEDSAVYLCASSQIGRPNTGELFFGEGSRLTVL.

The gene calls are TRBV4-3 and TRBJ2-2; tentative D call: TRBD2 (6 bases). The length of the CDR3 is 17 residues. The germline V gene has CDR1 LGHNA and CDR2 YSLEER. Trimming left V 0 bases short and J 1 base short, with 12 bases between. The CDR3, as DNA: TGCGCCAGCAGCCAAGATTTCCGCGGGATGAACACCGGGGAGCTGTTTTTT. Amino acid sequence: CASSQDFRGMNTGELFF.

This clonotype was counted ten times or more. The V gene is TRBV12-3 or TRBV12-4, the J gene TRBJ2-7; weak D call: TRBD1 (6 bases). V lost 6 bases, J lost 3 bases, and 12 bases lay in between. This CDR3 is built from 13 residues. CDR3 sequence: CASSRTEYYEQYF. CDR3 coding DNA: TGTGCCAGCAGCCGGACAGAGTACTACGAGCAGTACTTC.

This clonotype came up many times. The V and J genes are TRBV12-3 or TRBV12-4 and TRBJ1-1, with 8 bases fitting TRBD1. V trimming: 1 base; J trimming: 3 bases; junction bases outside the gene matches: 7. CDR3 length equals 16 residues. The CDR3 DNA sequence: TGTGCCAGCAGTTTAGGTCATAGACAGGGGTACACTGAAGCTTTCTTT. Protein sequence: CASSLGHRQGYTEAFF.

This chain joins TRBV10-2 and TRBJ1-6, with 8 bases that match TRBD1. There are 14 residues in the CDR3. V lost 7 bases to trimming and J lost 10 bases; unmatched junction nucleotides: 9. Germline loops: CDR1 WSHSY, CDR2 SAAADI. This CDR3 is CASTPDRARSPLHF. The CDR3 DNA follows: TGCGCCAGCACCCCGGACAGGGCTAGATCACCCCTCCACTTT.

This clonotype was counted a few times. The rearrangement uses TRBV29-1 and TRBJ2-1, with 10 nucleotides matching TRBD2. Per the germline V gene, CDR1 is SQVTM and CDR2 is ANQGSEA. Trimming cost V 6 bases and J 3 bases; bases outside gene matches: 2. The CDR3 has 13 residues. The CDR3 here is CSVGTSVYNEQFF. Written as DNA, the CDR3 is TGCAGCGTGGGGACTAGCGTCTACAATGAGCAGTTCTTC.

This CDR3 reads CASRDSGGWYGYTF. CDR3 DNA: TGTGCCAGCAGAGACTCAGGGGGATGGTATGGCTACACCTTC. This chain uses TRBV12-3 or TRBV12-4 with TRBJ1-2; TRBD1 matches 7 bases. CDR3 length: 14 amino acids. The V gene end was trimmed by 6 bases and the J gene end by 5 bases; junction bases not matched to a gene: 9.

This clonotype has more than one count but fewer than ten. This CDR3 is CAWSGLAGGLYQETQYF. The CDR3, as DNA: TGTGCCTGGAGTGGACTAGCGGGAGGTCTCTACCAAGAGACCCAGTACTTC. This chain connects TRBV30 to TRBJ2-5, with 13 bases that match TRBD2. Germline V gene data show CDR1 as GTSNPN and CDR2 as SVGIG (reference sequence). V gave up 1 base and J gave up 0 bases; unmatched junction bases: 5. This CDR3 comprises 17 residues.

The chain combines TRBV7-3 with TRBJ2-2; no reliable D call. Trimming shortened V by 1 base and J by 6 bases, and 9 bases separated the two germline ends. CDR1 is SGHTA and CDR2 is FQGTGA in the germline V gene. The CDR3 contains 14 residues. The CDR3 region is CASSLSAHPGELFF. Here the CDR3 DNA reads TGTGCCAGCAGCTTAAGTGCGCACCCCGGGGAGCTGTTTTTT.

In this sample, this clonotype turned up many times. The rearrangement uses TRBV6-5 and TRBJ2-3; 7 nucleotides line up with TRBD1. The CDR3 loop spans 13 amino acids. CDR1 is MNHEY, CDR2 SVGAGI, per germline. V lost 6 bases and J lost 9; bases outside the gene matches: 9. The CDR3 region is CASSSQGVRTQYF. For the CDR3, the DNA is TGTGCCAGCAGCTCTCAGGGGGTCAGGACGCAGTATTTT.

The chain carries TRBV11-1 and TRBJ2-3; weak D call: TRBD2 (7 bases). This CDR3 contains 15 residues. Germline loops: CDR1 SGHAT, CDR2 FQDESV (reference sequence). V lost 4 bases and J lost 4, with 15 bases in between. The CDR3 sequence: CASSSRMGGPDTQYF. The DNA for the CDR3 is TGTGCCAGCAGCTCCCGAATGGGGGGGCCAGATACGCAGTATTTT.

There are a few counts of this clonotype. The rearrangement joins TRBV24-1 to TRBJ1-1; TRBD1 matches at 8 bases. Losses at the gene ends were 3 bases for V and 9 bases for J; bases not matched to a gene: 8. The germline V gene has CDR1 KGHDR and CDR2 SFDVKD. This CDR3 spans 14 amino acids. The CDR3 sequence: CATSDDGQGEKAFF. CDR3 coding DNA: TGTGCCACCAGTGATGATGGACAGGGTGAAAAAGCTTTCTTT.

The chain is built from TRBV6-5 and TRBJ1-1; D is perhaps TRBD1 (6 bases). This CDR3 has 16 residues. The germline V and J ends were trimmed by 0 bases and 8 bases, with 19 bases remaining between them. The germline V gene encodes CDR1 MNHEY and CDR2 SVGAGI. The CDR3 DNA follows: TGTGCCAGCAGTTACTCGGGGCAGGGGAGCCTGCTCGAAGCTTTCTTT. This encodes CASSYSGQGSLLEAFF.

This clonotype showed up just a few times. V and J are TRBV7-9 and TRBJ2-7; D might be TRBD1 (6 bases). CDR3 size: 13 residues. CDR1 is SEHNR and CDR2 is FQNEAQ in the germline V gene (reference sequence). Trimming left V 5 bases short and J 5 bases short, with 13 bases between. The CDR3, as DNA: TGTGCCAGCAGCCCCACAGGGTTCGACGAGCAGTACTTC. Protein: CASSPTGFDEQYF. Variable domain in full (rest from reference TRBV7-9 and TRBJ2-7): DTGVSQNPRHKITKRGQNVTFRCDPISEHNRLYWYRQTLGQGPEFLTYFQNEAQLEKSRLLSDRFSAERPKGSFSTLEIQRTEQGDSAMYLCASSPTGFDEQYFGPGTRLTVT.

This clonotype was counted between two and nine times. The rearrangement links TRBV20-1 to TRBJ2-3; TRBD2 matches at 7 bases. The trim removed 4 bases at V and 5 bases at J, leaving 9 bases unmatched. Germline V gene sequence: CDR1 DFQATT, CDR2 SNEGSKA (reference sequence). The CDR3 runs 14 residues. CDR3 sequence (DNA): TGCAGTGCTATCCCGGGGCTAGCGGAAGATACGCAGTATTTT. Its protein product is CSAIPGLAEDTQYF.

This clonotype was recorded at least ten times. The chain carries TRBV20-1 and TRBJ2-2, with D maybe TRBD1 (5 bases). Germline assignment: CDR1 DFQATT and CDR2 SNEGSKA (reference sequence). The ends were cut back, 0 bases at V and 3 bases at J, with 14 bases in the middle. The CDR3 contains 16 residues. The CDR3 nucleotides read TGCAGTGCTAGAGATGGTGGGGCTAGACACACCGGGGAGCTGTTTTTT. It is translated as CSARDGGARHTGELFF.

At least ten counts were recorded for this clonotype. V is TRBV5-1 and J is TRBJ2-7, with 8 bases that match TRBD1. J was trimmed by 7 bases and V by 0 bases; bases with no gene match: 6. CDR1 and CDR2 (germline): SGHRS, YFSETQ. This CDR3 comprises 14 residues. In DNA form, the CDR3 reads TGCGCCAGCAGCTTGGGACAGGGGTTAGAGGAGCAGTACTTC. It encodes CASSLGQGLEEQYF.

The rearrangement uses TRBV4-3 and TRBJ2-7, with 11 bases aligning to TRBD2. The CDR3 totals 15 residues. Germline CDR1 LGHNA, CDR2 YSLEER. V lost 2 bases and J lost 5; bases outside the gene matches: 5. In DNA form, the CDR3 reads TGCGCCAGCAGCCAAACTAGCGGGAGTTTCAACGAGCAGTACTTC. Encoded protein: CASSQTSGSFNEQYF.

The chain is built from TRBV30 and TRBJ2-7, with 7 bases identical to TRBD1. The V gene end was trimmed by 2 bases and the J gene end by 9 bases; junction bases not matched to a gene: 10. CDR1 GTSNPN and CDR2 SVGIG come from the germline V gene (reference sequence). The CDR3 length is 13 residues. The CDR3 nucleotides are TGTGCCTGGAGTCCCGACAGGGTGTTCGGGCAGTACTTC. Residues: CAWSPDRVFGQYF.